The rows below give T cell receptor beta chains drawn from one sample of a study of cytomegalovirus exposure and HLA in healthy donors. The repertoire was sequenced with immunoSEQ multiplex PCR; TCRdb's copy has only in-frame clones and lacks some. The table records 170,000 or so clones, 80% of them present only once. Sequencing was performed on PBMCs. The receptors stem from a man between 40 and 49 years old in good health and CMV-seronegative. The CDR3 runs from the conserved cysteine through the conserved F or W. A D gene is named only where the DNA matches it firmly. Rows give clone size only sometimes, using once, few, many, or a class for an expanded clone.

. | TRBJ2-3 | TRBV29-1 | . | CSVRRARDTQYF | TGCAGCGTCCGGAGGGCTCGGGATACGCAGTATTTT
TRBD2 | TRBJ2-3 | TRBV9 | . | CASSALYASGFGTDTQYF | TGTGCCAGCAGCGCTCTTTATGCTAGCGGGTTCGGCACAGATACGCAGTATTTT
. | TRBJ1-2 | TRBV15 | . | CATSRDTGVADGYTF | TGTGCCACCAGCAGAGATACCGGGGTAGCGGATGGCTACACCTTC
TRBD1 | TRBJ1-3 | TRBV2 | . | CASSRDRGGSGNTIYF | TGTGCCAGCAGTCGGGACAGGGGTGGTTCTGGAAACACCATATATTTT
. | TRBJ1-2 | TRBV6-1 | . | CASSEVGRNLGYTF | TGTGCCAGCAGTGAAGTCGGCAGGAACCTCGGCTACACCTTC
. | TRBJ1-2 | TRBV7-9 | few | CASSQWGEENGYTF | TGTGCCAGCAGCCAGTGGGGGGAGGAGAATGGCTACACCTTC
TRBD2 | TRBJ2-7 | TRBV27 | once | CASSFSGGSSYEQYF | TGTGCCAGCAGTTTCAGCGGGGGGAGCTCCTACGAGCAGTACTTC
TRBD2 | TRBJ2-5 | TRBV20-1 | . | CSAGGATQYF | TGCAGTGCCGGGGGGGCGACCCAGTACTTC
TRBD1 | TRBJ1-2 | TRBV7-9 | . | CASSPRDRANYGYTF | TGTGCCAGCAGCCCCCGCGACAGGGCTAACTATGGCTACACCTTC
. | TRBJ1-2 | TRBV19 | . | CASSISSREGPYGYTF | TGTGCCAGTAGTATAAGTAGCCGGGAGGGTCCCTATGGCTACACCTTC
TRBD2 | TRBJ2-1 | TRBV12-5 | . | CASGGLAGLNEQFF | TGTGCTAGTGGCGGACTAGCGGGATTGAATGAGCAGTTCTTC
TRBD2 | TRBJ2-4 | TRBV5-1 | few | CASTGGGNIQYF | TGCGCCAGCACTGGGGGGGGAAACATTCAGTACTTC
TRBD1 | TRBJ1-1 | TRBV7-9 | . | CASSPGTGGRTEAFF | TGTGCCAGCAGCCCCGGGACAGGGGGACGCACTGAAGCTTTCTTT
TRBD1 | TRBJ1-4 | TRBV6-1 | . | CASSARTGLNEKLFF | TGTGCCAGCAGTGCACGGACAGGACTGAATGAAAAACTGTTTTTT
. | TRBJ1-1 | TRBV4-3 | . | CASSQEGRGGAFF | TGCGCCAGCAGCCAAGAAGGGCGGGGGGGAGCTTTCTTT
. | TRBJ2-5 | TRBV9 | . | CASSVGLRLVDPQETQYF | TGTGCCAGCAGCGTCGGACTCCGACTAGTTGACCCCCAAGAGACCCAGTACTTC
TRBD1 | TRBJ2-7 | TRBV5-1 | few | CASRPGTGGYEQYF | TGCGCCAGCCGGCCCGGGACAGGGGGCTACGAGCAGTACTTC
TRBD2 | TRBJ2-3 | TRBV19 | once | CASSTSGGLDTQYF | TGTGCCAGTAGTACTAGCGGGGGGCTAGATACGCAGTATTTT
. | TRBJ2-5 | TRBV19 | . | CASSIRHRETQYF | TGTGCCAGTAGTATAAGACATCGAGAGACCCAGTACTTC
. | TRBJ1-4 | TRBV6-5 | . | CASRLGGNEKLFF | TGTGCCAGCAGGTTGGGGGGTAATGAAAAACTGTTTTTT
. | TRBJ2-3 | TRBV19 | . | CASSLLPGGRYTQYF | TGTGCCAGTAGTCTTCTTCCGGGGGGCCGATATACGCAGTATTTT
TRBD1 | TRBJ1-5 | TRBV7-6 | . | CASSPSGTDQPQHF | TGTGCCAGCAGCCCATCCGGGACAGATCAGCCCCAGCATTTT
TRBD2 | TRBJ2-5 | TRBV7-9 | . | CSSSDSGAKQETQYF | TGTTCCAGCAGTGACAGCGGGGCGAAACAAGAGACCCAGTACTTC
. | TRBJ1-1 | TRBV30 | few | CACILPGENTEAFF | TGTGCCTGCATCCTTCCGGGGGAGAACACTGAAGCTTTCTTT
. | TRBJ2-7 | TRBV5-1 | . | CASSLEGFEQYF | TGCGCCAGCAGCTTGGAGGGGTTCGAGCAGTACTTC
TRBD2 | TRBJ2-5 | TRBV7-8 | . | CASSPQGTSGVQETQYF | TGTGCCAGCAGCCCCCAAGGGACTAGCGGGGTACAAGAGACCCAGTACTTC
. | TRBJ1-5 | TRBV7-9 | . | CSSSSSGNQPQHF | TGTTCCAGCAGTTCTAGCGGAAATCAGCCCCAGCATTTT
. | TRBJ1-3 | TRBV19 | once | CASSKYEWSSGNTIYF | TGTGCCAGTAGTAAATACGAATGGAGCTCTGGAAACACCATATATTTT
. | TRBJ2-3 | TRBV6-1 | few | CASMADSYTQYF | TGTGCCAGCATGGCGGACAGCTATACGCAGTATTTT
TRBD1 | TRBJ1-2 | TRBV7-2 | . | CASSLDRWAYGYTF | TGTGCCAGCAGCTTGGACAGGTGGGCCTATGGCTACACCTTC
. | TRBJ1-2 | TRBV30 | . | CAWSVPLTSYGYTF | TGTGCCTGGAGTGTACCGTTAACCAGCTATGGCTACACCTTC
TRBD1 | TRBJ1-6 | TRBV19 | . | CASSILGQGGNSPLHF | TGTGCCAGTAGTATATTAGGACAGGGCGGGAATTCACCCCTCCACTTT
. | TRBJ2-7 | TRBV30 | . | CAWSVYRYSYEQYF | TGTGCCTGGAGTGTATACCGGTACTCCTACGAGCAGTACTTC
TRBD2 | TRBJ2-1 | TRBV7-9 | . | CASSGLAGAASSYNEQFF | TGTGCCAGCAGTGGACTAGCGGGGGCCGCAAGCTCCTACAATGAGCAGTTCTTC
TRBD2 | TRBJ2-3 | TRBV7-8 | . | CASSDSGGNPWGTDTQYF | TGTGCCAGCAGCGATAGCGGGGGGAACCCCTGGGGCACAGATACGCAGTATTTT
. | TRBJ2-7 | TRBV4-3 | . | CASREGRSSYEQYF | TGCGCCAGCAGGGAGGGGAGGAGCTCCTACGAGCAGTACTTC
TRBD1 | TRBJ1-1 | TRBV29-1 | few | CSVIRQGENTEAFF | TGCAGCGTGATCAGACAGGGCGAGAACACTGAAGCTTTCTTT
. | TRBJ1-5 | TRBV6-6 | few | CASSYGAVAQHF | TGTGCCAGCAGTTACGGTGCGGTTGCCCAGCATTTT
TRBD2 | TRBJ2-2 | TRBV5-4 | once | CASSLTSGGLNTGELFF | TGTGCCAGCAGCTTGACTAGCGGGGGCCTGAACACCGGGGAGCTGTTTTTT
TRBD1 | TRBJ2-7 | TRBV9 | few | CASSVEQGSYEQYF | TGTGCCAGCAGCGTAGAACAGGGGTCTTACGAGCAGTACTTC
. | TRBJ2-7 | TRBV7-2 | few | CASSLAGQNSYEQYF | TGTGCCAGCAGCTTAGCGGGACAAAACTCCTACGAGCAGTACTTC
. | TRBJ2-1 | TRBV5-6 | . | CASSQEGRASSYNEQFF | TGTGCCAGCAGCCAAGAAGGGCGGGCGAGCTCCTACAATGAGCAGTTCTTC
TRBD2 | TRBJ2-3 | TRBV9 | few | CASASGTSTDTQYF | TGTGCCAGCGCTAGCGGGACAAGCACAGATACGCAGTATTTT
. | TRBJ1-1 | TRBV4-3 | . | CASSQGGGRTEAFF | TGCGCCAGCAGCCAAGGGGGGGGCCGGACTGAAGCTTTCTTT
. | TRBJ2-7 | TRBV27 | . | CASSLIGRSPEQYF | TGTGCCAGCAGTTTAATCGGGAGATCCCCCGAGCAGTACTTC
TRBD1 | TRBJ2-2 | TRBV4-1 | . | CASSRLPGQGKDTGELFF | TGCGCCAGCAGCCGACTACCGGGACAGGGAAAAGACACCGGGGAGCTGTTTTTT
TRBD1 | TRBJ1-2 | TRBV30 | . | CAWSRGQGRNGYTF | TGTGCCTGGAGTAGGGGACAGGGGCGGAATGGCTACACCTTC
TRBD2 | TRBJ2-7 | TRBV19 | once | CASRYSGTSGGYEQYF | TGTGCCAGTAGATATTCCGGGACTAGCGGGGGGTACGAGCAGTACTTC
TRBD1 | TRBJ1-1 | TRBV6-5 | . | CASSSGTGNTEAFF | TGTGCCAGCAGCTCCGGGACAGGGAACACTGAAGCTTTCTTT
. | TRBJ1-1 | TRBV5-4 | once | CASSLARADEAFF | TGTGCCAGCAGCTTGGCCAGGGCAGATGAAGCTTTCTTT
. | TRBJ2-1 | TRBV27 | . | CASRQGYNEQFF | TGTGCCAGCAGACAGGGATACAATGAGCAGTTCTTC
TRBD1 | TRBJ1-2 | TRBV4-1 | . | CASSQWTGVGYTF | TGCGCCAGCAGCCAGTGGACAGGGGTCGGCTACACCTTC
. | TRBJ2-3 | TRBV9 | . | CASSVVSGSNTQYF | TGTGCCAGCAGCGTAGTATCAGGATCTAATACGCAGTATTTT
TRBD1 | TRBJ1-6 | TRBV27 | few | CASSLLGDRDSPLHF | TGTGCCAGCAGTTTATTGGGGGACAGGGACTCACCCCTCCACTTT
. | TRBJ2-5 | TRBV7-2 | . | CASSFLRDQETQYF | TGTGCCAGCAGCTTCCTGCGCGACCAAGAGACCCAGTACTTC
TRBD2 | TRBJ2-2 | TRBV7-9 | . | CASSRRLAGGLRTGELFF | TGTGCCAGCAGCCGAAGGCTAGCGGGAGGATTACGAACCGGGGAGCTGTTTTTT
TRBD1 | TRBJ1-1 | TRBV4-1 | . | CASSQARGQGNTEAFF | TGCGCCAGCAGCCAAGCCCGCGGACAGGGGAACACTGAAGCTTTCTTT
. | TRBJ2-7 | TRBV21-1 | . | CASSRLDSGYEQYF | TGTGCCAGCAGCAGATTGGACAGCGGCTACGAGCAGTACTTC
TRBD2 | TRBJ2-7 | TRBV5-6 | . | CASSWGTSGGYEQYF | TGTGCCAGCAGCTGGGGGACTAGCGGGGGATACGAGCAGTACTTC